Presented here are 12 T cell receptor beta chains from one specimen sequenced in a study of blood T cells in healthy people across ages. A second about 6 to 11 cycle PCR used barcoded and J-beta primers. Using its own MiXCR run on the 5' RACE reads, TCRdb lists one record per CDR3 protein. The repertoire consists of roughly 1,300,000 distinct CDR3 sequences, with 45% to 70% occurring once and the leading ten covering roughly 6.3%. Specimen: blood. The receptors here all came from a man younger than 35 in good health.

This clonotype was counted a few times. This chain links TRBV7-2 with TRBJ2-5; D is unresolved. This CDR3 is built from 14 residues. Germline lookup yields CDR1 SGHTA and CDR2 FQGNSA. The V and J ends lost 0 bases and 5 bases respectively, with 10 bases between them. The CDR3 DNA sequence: TGTGCCAGCAGCTTAGCGGAACATCGTGAGACCCAGTACTTC. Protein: CASSLAEHRETQYF.

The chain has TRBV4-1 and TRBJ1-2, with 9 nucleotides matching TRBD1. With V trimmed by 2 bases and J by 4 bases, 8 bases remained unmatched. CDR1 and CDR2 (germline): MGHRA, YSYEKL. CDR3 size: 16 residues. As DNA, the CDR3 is TGCGCCAGCAGCCAACAAGGGACAGGGCGGATCTATGGCTACACCTTC. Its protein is CASSQQGTGRIYGYTF.

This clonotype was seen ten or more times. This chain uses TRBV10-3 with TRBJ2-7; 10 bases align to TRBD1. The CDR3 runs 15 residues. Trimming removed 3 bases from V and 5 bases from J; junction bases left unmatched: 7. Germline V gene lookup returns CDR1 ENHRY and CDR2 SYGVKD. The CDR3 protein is CAISEFRDRGNEQYF. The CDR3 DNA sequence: TGTGCCATCAGTGAATTCCGGGACAGGGGTAACGAGCAGTACTTC.

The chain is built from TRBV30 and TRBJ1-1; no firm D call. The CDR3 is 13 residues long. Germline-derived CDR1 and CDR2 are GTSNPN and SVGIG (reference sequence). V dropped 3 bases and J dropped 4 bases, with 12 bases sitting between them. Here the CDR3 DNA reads TGTGCCTGGAGCATTTCGGCAGGCACTGAAGCTTTCTTT. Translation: CAWSISAGTEAFF.

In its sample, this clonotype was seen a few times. CDR3 DNA: TGTGCCACCAGCGGTGACAGGGGCGAGACCCAGTACTTC. Its translation is CATSGDRGETQYF. The rearrangement joins TRBV15 to TRBJ2-7; 8 bases are a match to TRBD1. The DNA end lines up better with TRBJ2-5; the J call may be wrong. Per germline, CDR1 LNHNV and CDR2 YYDKDF (reference sequence). This CDR3 spans 13 amino acids.

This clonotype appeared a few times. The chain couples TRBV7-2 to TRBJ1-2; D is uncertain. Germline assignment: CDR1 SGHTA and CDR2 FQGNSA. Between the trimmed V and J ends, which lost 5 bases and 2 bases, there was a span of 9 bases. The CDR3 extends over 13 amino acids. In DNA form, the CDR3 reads TGTGCCAGCAGCCTGGAATCGAACTATGGCTACACCTTC. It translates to CASSLESNYGYTF.

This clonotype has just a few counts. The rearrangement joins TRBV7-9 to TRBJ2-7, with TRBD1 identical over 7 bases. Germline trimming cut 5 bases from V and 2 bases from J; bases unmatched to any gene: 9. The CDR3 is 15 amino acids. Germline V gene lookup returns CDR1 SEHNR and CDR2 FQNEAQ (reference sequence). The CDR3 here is CASSLRDSPTYEQYF. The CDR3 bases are TGTGCCAGCAGCCTACGGGACAGTCCAACCTACGAGCAGTACTTC.

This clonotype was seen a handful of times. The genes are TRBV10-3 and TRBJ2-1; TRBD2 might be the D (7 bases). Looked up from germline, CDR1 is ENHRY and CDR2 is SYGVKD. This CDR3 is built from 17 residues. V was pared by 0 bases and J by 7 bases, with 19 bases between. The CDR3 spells CAISESGGGPLRNEQFF. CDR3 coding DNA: TGTGCCATCAGTGAGTCGGGGGGGGGCCCTCTTCGGAATGAGCAGTTCTTC.

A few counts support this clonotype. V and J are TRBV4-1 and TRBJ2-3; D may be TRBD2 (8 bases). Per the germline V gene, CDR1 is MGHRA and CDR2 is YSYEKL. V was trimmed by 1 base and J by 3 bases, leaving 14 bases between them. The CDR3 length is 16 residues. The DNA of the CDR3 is TGCGCCAGCAGCCAAGGACAGGGACTAGGAACAGATACGCAGTATTTT. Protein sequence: CASSQGQGLGTDTQYF.

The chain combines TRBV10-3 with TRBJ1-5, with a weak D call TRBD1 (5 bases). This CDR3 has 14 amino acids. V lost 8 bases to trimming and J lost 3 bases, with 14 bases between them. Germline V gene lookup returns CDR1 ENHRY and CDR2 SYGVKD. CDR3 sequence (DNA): TGTGCCATCCATCCGGGGGTGGACAATCAGCCCCAGCATTTT. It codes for CAIHPGVDNQPQHF.

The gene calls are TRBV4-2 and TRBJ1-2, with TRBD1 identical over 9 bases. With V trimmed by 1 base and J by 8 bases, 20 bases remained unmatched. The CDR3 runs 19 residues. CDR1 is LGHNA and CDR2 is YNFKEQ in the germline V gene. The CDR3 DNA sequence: TGTGCCAGCAGCCAAGGGGTGCTCGGGGACAGGGTATTTACGGGCGGCTACACCTTC. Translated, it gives CASSQGVLGDRVFTGGYTF.

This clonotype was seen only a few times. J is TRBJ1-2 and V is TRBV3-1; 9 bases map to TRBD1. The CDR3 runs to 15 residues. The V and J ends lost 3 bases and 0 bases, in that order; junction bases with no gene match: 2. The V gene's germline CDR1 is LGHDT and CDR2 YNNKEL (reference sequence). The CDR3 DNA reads TGTGCCAGCAGCCAGGGGACAGGGTCTAACTATGGCTACACCTTC. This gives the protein CASSQGTGSNYGYTF.